The clone carrying this T cell receptor (beta chain) was observed a few times. Its cognate antigen is unknown. At the DNA level, this CDR3 is encoded by other sequences in the same sample as well. Investigators reverse transcribed all isolated RNA, so they sequenced expressed TCRB transcripts. Sequencing used immunoSEQ multiplex PCR; TCRdb keeps in-frame clones, though not all of them. The sample has some 370,000 clones; over 8.5% are singletons. Germline-derived CDR1 and CDR2 are LNHDA and SQIVND (reference sequence). CDR3 size: 15 residues. V was cut by 1 base and J by 2 bases, with 6 bases left in between. This sample stems from a study of beta chain features in type 1 diabetes. Study-wide context: Healthy donors resembled patients in age, gender and cell yields.

Findings and caveats of the study: Significant though moderate, a shortening of TCRB CDR3s appeared in all four CD4+ subsets of Type 1 diabetes patients.

The sequencing input was central memory CD4+ T cells from blood. The sequence came from a man younger than 40 with type 1 diabetes. The chain recombines TRBV19 with TRBJ2-6; D unclear. The CDR3: CASSIGGPGANVLTF. In DNA form, the CDR3 reads TGTGCCAGTAGTATAGGTGGCCCTGGGGCCAACGTCCTGACTTTC.